The next 5 T cell receptor beta chains were all read from a single sample in a study of cytomegalovirus exposure and HLA in healthy donors. 60 Vbeta and 13 Jbeta primers were used in PCR. The data were produced by immunoSEQ multiplex PCR, yet TCRdb's version contains in-frame clones alone and is incomplete. Of more than 95,000 clones in the sample, about four fifths were seen once. Sequencing was carried out using PBMCs. These receptors all stem from a man younger than 30 in good health and CMV-seronegative.

The J gene is TRBJ2-5, the V gene TRBV19; D perhaps matches TRBD1 (7 bases). The CDR3 covers 13 residues. V lost 5 bases, J lost 4 bases, and 11 bases lay in between. The germline V gene has CDR1 LNHDA and CDR2 SQIVND (reference sequence). The CDR3 here is CASSSGGRETQYF. The CDR3 DNA sequence: TGTGCCAGTAGTTCAGGGGGGCGAGAGACCCAGTACTTC.

The chain couples TRBV5-1 to TRBJ2-3; no clear D. There are 13 residues in the CDR3. V shed 5 bases and J shed 0 bases, with 7 bases lying between them. Germline CDR1 and CDR2: SGHRS and YFSETQ. The CDR3 nucleotides are TGCGCCAGCAGAACAGCTAGCACAGATACGCAGTATTTT. As protein: CASRTASTDTQYF. The variable domain in full, with the rest retrieved from reference TRBV5-1 and TRBJ2-3, is KAGVTQTPRYLIKTRGQQVTLSCSPISGHRSVSWYQQTPGQGLQFLFEYFSETQRNKGNFPGRFSGRQFSNSRSEMNVSTLELGDSALYLCASRTASTDTQYFGPGTRLTVL.

CDR3 sequence: CASSSSGTAIRDGYTF. The DNA of the CDR3 is TGTGCCAGCAGCTCCTCCGGGACAGCGATCCGGGATGGCTACACCTTC. V gene TRBV7-9 combines with J gene TRBJ1-2; 7 positions match TRBD1. This CDR3 has 16 residues. V was clipped by 4 bases and J by 6 bases; unmatched bases: 14. The germline CDR1 and CDR2 sequences are SEHNR and FQNEAQ (reference sequence).

The rearrangement uses TRBV2 and TRBJ1-1; TRBD1 agrees at 10 bases. The CDR3 is 16 residues long. V was pared by 3 bases and J by 0 bases, with 4 bases of the junction left unmatched. CDR1 is SNHLY, CDR2 FYNNEI, per germline. The CDR3 reads CASSDPGQGMNTEAFF. CDR3 coding DNA: TGTGCCAGCAGTGACCCGGGACAGGGGATGAACACTGAAGCTTTCTTT. Using reference TRBV2 and TRBJ1-1 for the parts outside the CDR3, the full variable domain is EPEVTQTPSHQVTQMGQEVILRCVPISNHLYFYWYRQILGQKVEFLVSFYNNEISEKSEIFDDQFSVERPDGSNFTLKIRSTKLEDSAMYFCASSDPGQGMNTEAFFGQGTRLTVV.

The genes are TRBV4-1 and TRBJ1-2, with TRBD1 matching over 7 bases. V lost 2 bases and J lost 6; bases outside the gene matches: 12. This CDR3 has 16 amino acids. Germline assignment: CDR1 MGHRA and CDR2 YSYEKL. The CDR3 loop reads CASSQPDRAEGHGYTF. In DNA, the CDR3 is TGCGCCAGCAGCCAACCAGACAGGGCAGAAGGCCATGGCTACACCTTC.